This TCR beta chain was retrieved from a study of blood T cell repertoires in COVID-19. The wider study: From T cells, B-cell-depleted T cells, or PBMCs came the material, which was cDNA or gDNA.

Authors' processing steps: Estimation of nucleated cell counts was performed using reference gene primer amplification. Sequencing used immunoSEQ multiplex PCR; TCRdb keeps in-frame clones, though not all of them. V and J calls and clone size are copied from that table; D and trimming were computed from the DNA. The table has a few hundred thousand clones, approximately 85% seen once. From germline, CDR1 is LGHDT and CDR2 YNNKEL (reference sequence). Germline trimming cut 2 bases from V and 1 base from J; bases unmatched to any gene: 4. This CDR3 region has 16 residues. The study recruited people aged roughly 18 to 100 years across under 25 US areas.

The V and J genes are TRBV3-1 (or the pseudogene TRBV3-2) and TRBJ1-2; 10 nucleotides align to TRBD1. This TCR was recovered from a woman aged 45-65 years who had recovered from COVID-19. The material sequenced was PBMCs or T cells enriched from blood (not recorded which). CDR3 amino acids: CASSQRDRGINYGYTF. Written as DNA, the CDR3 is TGTGCCAGCAGCCAACGGGACAGGGGAATTAACTATGGCTACACCTTC.